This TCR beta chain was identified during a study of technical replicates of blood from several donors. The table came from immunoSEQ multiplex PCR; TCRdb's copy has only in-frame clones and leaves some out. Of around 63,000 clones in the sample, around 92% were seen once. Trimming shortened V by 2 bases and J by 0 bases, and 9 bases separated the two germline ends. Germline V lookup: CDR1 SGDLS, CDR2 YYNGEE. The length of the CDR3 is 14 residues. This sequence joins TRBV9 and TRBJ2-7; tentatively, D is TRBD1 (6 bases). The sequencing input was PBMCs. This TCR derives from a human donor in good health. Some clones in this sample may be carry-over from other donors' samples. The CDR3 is CASSVTGSSYEQYF. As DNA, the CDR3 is TGTGCCAGCAGCGTTACAGGGAGCTCCTACGAGCAGTACTTC.